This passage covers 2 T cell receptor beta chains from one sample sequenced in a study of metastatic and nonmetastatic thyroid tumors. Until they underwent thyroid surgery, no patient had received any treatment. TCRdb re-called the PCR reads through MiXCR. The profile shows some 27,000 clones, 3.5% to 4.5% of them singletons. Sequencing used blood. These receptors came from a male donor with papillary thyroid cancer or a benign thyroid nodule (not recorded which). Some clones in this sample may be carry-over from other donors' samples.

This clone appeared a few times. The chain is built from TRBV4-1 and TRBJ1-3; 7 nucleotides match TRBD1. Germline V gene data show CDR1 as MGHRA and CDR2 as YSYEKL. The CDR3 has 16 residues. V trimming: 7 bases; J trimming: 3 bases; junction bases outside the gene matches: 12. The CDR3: CASKAFRGAHGNTIYF. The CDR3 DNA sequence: TGCGCCAGCAAAGCCTTCAGGGGGGCGCATGGAAACACCATATATTTT.

This CDR3 is CASSESPISPGNTIYF. Written as DNA, the CDR3 is TGTGCCAGCAGTGAATCACCTATATCCCCTGGAAACACCATATATTTT. The genes are TRBV6-1 and TRBJ1-3; no clear D gene. Germline CDR1 is MNHNS and CDR2 is SASEGT. V lost 2 bases to trimming and J lost 2 bases, with 13 bases between them. The CDR3 is made up of 16 amino acids.